These 28 T cell receptor beta chains originate from one sample sequenced in a study of Graves' ophthalmopathy and Graves' hyperthyroidism (dated by TCRdb to between 2017 and 2018). Sequenced on an Illumina HiSeq 2000. For repertoire sequencing, the TCR beta CDR3 regions were amplified from RNA transcripts. HTBI primers and the Qiagen OneStep RT-PCR kit were used in a first-round RT-PCR, which was followed by a second-round multiplex PCR, size selection and purification. TCRdb took the public reads, trimmed them with fastp at Q25, ran MiXCR for clone calling and kept in-frame beta chains. Every CDR3 protein is listed once, alongside the most common genes and DNA of its rows. Across this sample there are about 370,000 distinct CDR3 sequences, with about 18% seen only once. Clones ranked in the top ten supply roughly 2.4% of the sample. The sample consisted of peripheral blood. The receptors come from an adult woman with stable Graves' hyperthyroidism.

CDR3 residues: CASLIGDGYTF. The CDR3 nucleotides are TGTGCCAGCCTCATTGGAGATGGCTACACCTTC. This sequence joins TRBV12-3 or TRBV12-4 and TRBJ1-2; no firm D call. The length of the CDR3 is 11 residues. V shed 8 bases and J shed 6 bases, with 10 bases lying between them.

The rearrangement uses TRBV19 and TRBJ2-2; 7 bases are shared with TRBD1. J was trimmed by 3 bases and V by 10 bases; bases with no gene match: 11. This CDR3 is 15 amino acids long. Germline V gene lookup returns CDR1 LNHDA and CDR2 SQIVND (reference sequence). CDR3 nucleotides: TGTGCCACCTCGCGCCAGGGGGTGCACACCGGGGAGCTGTTTTTT. It yields the protein CATSRQGVHTGELFF.

This clonotype has a count of ten or more. The chain carries TRBV4-1 and TRBJ2-7; D is ambiguous. The V end was cut by 1 base, the J end by 5 bases, with 9 bases between. In germline, CDR1 is MGHRA, CDR2 YSYEKL. The CDR3 runs 13 residues. CDR3 nucleotides: TGCGCCAGCAGCCAAGTGGGGTCGGACGAGCAGTACTTC. Its protein is CASSQVGSDEQYF.

This clonotype was counted at least ten times. The chain joins TRBV28 to TRBJ1-2; no definite D call. Germline lookup yields CDR1 MDHEN and CDR2 SYDVKM. This CDR3 has 12 residues. Trimming removed 10 bases from V and 6 bases from J, with 15 bases in between. The CDR3 reads CATWRAIDGYTF. DNA for the CDR3: TGTGCCACGTGGCGGGCGATTGATGGCTACACCTTC.

Many counts were recorded for this clonotype. This chain uses TRBV20-1 with TRBJ1-1; no reliable D call. Per the germline V gene, CDR1 is DFQATT and CDR2 is SNEGSKA (reference sequence). The CDR3 is made up of 12 amino acids. With 6 bases removed from V and 2 bases from J, the gap between germline ends came to 10 bases. The CDR3 DNA follows: TGCAGTGCCAAGCGGAGAAACACTGAAGCTTTCTTT. Translation: CSAKRRNTEAFF.

This clonotype turned up a few times. This chain links TRBV27 with TRBJ2-2; D unclear. The CDR3 has 17 amino acids. CDR1 is MNHEY, CDR2 SMNVEV, per germline (reference sequence). V was trimmed by 0 bases and J by 4 bases, leaving 15 bases between them. In DNA, the CDR3 is TGTGCCAGCAGTTTATCGGCCCCCATGACGGGCACCGGGGAGCTGTTTTTT. This gives the protein CASSLSAPMTGTGELFF.

In its sample, this clonotype was seen many times. This chain uses TRBV7-2 with TRBJ1-1; D is possibly TRBD1 (6 bases). V lost 4 bases to trimming and J lost 3 bases, with 12 bases between them. Germline lookup yields CDR1 SGHTA and CDR2 FQGNSA. The CDR3 spans 14 residues. CDR3 DNA: TGTGCCAGCAGCTCTAACAGGGTAGACACTGAAGCTTTCTTT. Translating gives CASSSNRVDTEAFF. Variable domain in full (rest from reference TRBV7-2 and TRBJ1-1): GAGVSQSPSNKVTEKGKDVELRCDPISGHTALYWYRQSLGQGLEFLIYFQGNSAPDKSGLPSDRFSAERTGGSVSTLTIQRTQQEDSAVYLCASSSNRVDTEAFFGQGTRLTVV.

This clonotype came up many times. V gene TRBV7-8 combines with J gene TRBJ2-7; TRBD2 agrees at 7 bases. Germline values: CDR1 SGHVS, CDR2 FQNEAQ. The V gene end was trimmed by 1 base and the J gene end by 7 bases; junction bases not matched to a gene: 7. The CDR3 runs 14 residues. CDR3 sequence (DNA): TGTGCCAGCAGCTTAGTGGGAGGGCCTCGGGAGCAGTACTTC. Its translation is CASSLVGGPREQYF. The full variable domain, in which reference TRBV7-8 and TRBJ2-7 provide the parts outside the CDR3, is GAGVSQSPRYKVAKRGQDVALRCDPISGHVSLFWYQQALGQGPEFLTYFQNEAQLDKSGLPSDRFFAERPEGSVSTLKIQRTQQEDSAVYLCASSLVGGPREQYFGPGTRLTVT.

This clonotype has more than one count but fewer than ten. An end of the junction does not agree with germline; a read error may underlie this. The chain links TRBV6-5 to TRBJ2-4; 11 nucleotides align to TRBD1. The CDR3 contains 16 residues. Germline CDR1 MNHEY, CDR2 SVGAGI. The CDR3 reads CASSYGGQGVENIRYF. In nucleotides, the CDR3 is TGTGCCAGCAGTTACGGGGGACAGGGGGTCGAAAACATTCGGTACTTC.

This chain joins TRBV20-1 and TRBJ1-1; 10 nucleotides match TRBD1. CDR3 length equals 13 residues. Trimming cost V 5 bases and J 4 bases; bases outside gene matches: 4. CDR1 and CDR2 (germline): DFQATT, SNEGSKA (reference sequence). CDR3 nucleotides: TGCAGTGCTTGTCGGACAGGGGGCACTGAAGCTTTCTTT. Protein: CSACRTGGTEAFF.

This clonotype was found many times. The chain combines TRBV20-1 with TRBJ2-7; tentatively, D is TRBD2 (6 bases). The CDR3 has 15 residues. V was clipped by 6 bases and J by 2 bases, with 20 bases between them. Germline-derived CDR1 and CDR2 are DFQATT and SNEGSKA (reference sequence). This CDR3 is CSATSAGRHPYEQYF. DNA for the CDR3: TGCAGTGCCACCTCCGCGGGGCGTCATCCCTACGAGCAGTACTTC.

The chain combines TRBV7-9 with TRBJ2-7; 7 bases are a match to TRBD1. With 5 bases clipped from V and 1 base from J, the junction kept 8 bases outside the gene matches. Germline V lookup: CDR1 SEHNR, CDR2 FQNEAQ (reference sequence). The CDR3 is 15 amino acids. This CDR3 is CASSPGQLNSYEQYF. CDR3 bases: TGTGCCAGCAGCCCGGGACAGCTGAATTCCTACGAGCAGTACTTC.

This clonotype was seen at least ten times. This chain links TRBV12-3 or TRBV12-4 with TRBJ1-6; 8 nucleotides align to TRBD1. This CDR3 comprises 14 residues. V dropped 7 bases and J dropped 7; count of bases not matched to a gene: 6. The CDR3 is CASTMDRVNSPLHF. CDR3 bases: TGTGCCAGCACCATGGACAGGGTGAATTCACCCCTCCACTTT.

This clonotype was observed at least ten times. The chain uses TRBV6-5 and TRBJ1-1; TRBD1 aligns across 7 bases. Germline CDR1 and CDR2: MNHEY and SVGAGI. J was trimmed by 3 bases and V by 11 bases; bases with no gene match: 9. The length of the CDR3 is 13 residues. The chain's CDR3 is CAARQGSYTEAFF. CDR3 DNA: TGTGCCGCCCGACAGGGAAGTTACACTGAAGCTTTCTTT.

Regarding this clonotype: A much larger clone sits a single nucleotide away, making a read error possible. The chain employs TRBV5-1 and TRBJ2-2, with 8 bases identical to TRBD2. The CDR3 runs 15 residues. Germline values: CDR1 SGHRS, CDR2 YFSETQ. The CDR3 here is CACSLVSGDTGELFF. CDR3 DNA: TGCGCCTGCAGCTTGGTTAGCGGGGACACGGGGGAGCTGTTTTTT.

This clonotype was seen more than once but under ten times. The chain combines TRBV6-1 with TRBJ2-3, with D maybe TRBD2 (7 bases). This CDR3 is 15 amino acids long. Between the trimmed V and J ends, which lost 2 bases and 2 bases, there was a span of 11 bases. Germline CDR1 reads MNHNS; CDR2 reads SASEGT. The CDR3 DNA is TGTGCCAGCAGTGAAATCGGGGGGCCCACAGATACGCAGTATTTT. This sequence encodes CASSEIGGPTDTQYF.

This clonotype was picked up many times. V usage is TRBV19 and J usage is TRBJ2-5, with D possibly matching TRBD2 (5 bases). Germline CDR1 reads LNHDA; CDR2 reads SQIVND (reference sequence). V shed 6 bases and J shed 4 bases, with 9 bases lying between them. This CDR3 spans 12 amino acids. CDR3 protein: CASRGRGETQYF. CDR3 nucleotides: TGTGCCAGTAGGGGCCGGGGAGAGACCCAGTACTTC.

In its sample, this clonotype was seen many times. This chain connects TRBV12-3 or TRBV12-4 to TRBJ2-7; D is unclear. Trimming stripped 4 bases from V and 0 bases from J, with 10 bases between. This CDR3 has 14 amino acids. The CDR3: CASSSQGPSYEQYF. The CDR3 coding sequence is TGTGCCAGCAGTTCCCAAGGACCCTCCTACGAGCAGTACTTC.

This clonotype has just a few counts. This sequence joins TRBV27 and TRBJ2-2; 7 bases map to TRBD1. The CDR3 is made up of 17 amino acids. Trimming cost V 3 bases and J 0 bases; bases outside gene matches: 7. Looked up from germline, CDR1 is MNHEY and CDR2 is SMNVEV (reference sequence). CDR3 in amino acids: CASSFQTGTANTGELFF. The CDR3 nucleotides are TGTGCCAGCAGTTTTCAAACCGGGACAGCGAACACCGGGGAGCTGTTTTTT.

This clonotype was counted many times. The CDR3 spells CASSEQGTETYEQYF. The CDR3 coding sequence is TGTGCCAGCAGTGAACAGGGGACTGAAACCTACGAGCAGTACTTC. The V call is TRBV6-1, the J call TRBJ2-7; either TRBD1 or TRBD2 may fit D (6 bases each). The CDR3 covers 15 residues. Germline lookup yields CDR1 MNHNS and CDR2 SASEGT. Trimming took 2 bases from V and 2 from J, leaving 13 bases between them.

This clonotype was seen ten or more times. The chain uses TRBV14 and TRBJ1-1; no clear D gene. Germline V gene lookup returns CDR1 SGHDN and CDR2 FVKESK. V was pared by 0 bases and J by 5 bases, with 19 bases between. The CDR3 covers 17 residues. The CDR3, as DNA: TGTGCCAGCAGCCAAGATCTCGGCGGGGTAATTTGGACTGAAGCTTTCTTT. It translates to CASSQDLGGVIWTEAFF.

This chain connects TRBV2 to TRBJ1-5, with a weak D call TRBD1 (6 bases). Trimming pared 6 bases from V and 0 bases from J, leaving 15 bases between. CDR3 length equals 16 residues. The germline CDR1 and CDR2 sequences are SNHLY and FYNNEI. The CDR3 region has the DNA TGTGCCAGCAGCCTAGACAGGCCTGATAGCAATCAGCCCCAGCATTTT. Protein: CASSLDRPDSNQPQHF.

In this sample, this clonotype turned up many times. The chain combines TRBV7-2 with TRBJ1-6, with D possibly matching TRBD1 (6 bases). CDR3 length: 15 residues. The germline V and J ends were trimmed by 1 base and 8 bases, with 12 bases remaining between them. Germline CDR1 SGHTA, CDR2 FQGNSA. The CDR3 DNA sequence: TGTGCCAGCAGCTTAGAACAGGGCAAGGATTCACCCCTCCACTTT. Protein sequence: CASSLEQGKDSPLHF.

The genes are TRBV7-9 and TRBJ1-1; D unclear. Trimming took off 5 bases at V and 3 bases at J, with 7 bases between the two ends. CDR3 length equals 12 residues. Looked up from germline, CDR1 is SEHNR and CDR2 is FQNEAQ (reference sequence). CDR3 residues: CASSRSYTEAFF. The CDR3 region has the DNA TGTGCCAGCAGCCGAAGTTACACTGAAGCTTTCTTT.

This clonotype was counted ten times or more. This chain uses TRBV11-2 with TRBJ1-2; TRBD1 might be the D (5 bases). CDR1 and CDR2 from the germline V gene are SGHAT and FQNNGV. V was cut by 4 bases and J by 1 base, with 19 bases left in between. CDR3 length equals 17 residues. For the CDR3, the DNA is TGTGCCAGCAGCTCCCTTGGGGGTCAGGAGTATAACTATGGCTACACCTTC. It codes for CASSSLGGQEYNYGYTF.

In its sample, this clonotype was seen many times. This chain connects TRBV20-1 to TRBJ1-1; 8 bases match TRBD1. This CDR3 is 12 amino acids long. Trimming removed 5 bases from V and 5 bases from J; junction bases left unmatched: 4. CDR1 is DFQATT and CDR2 is SNEGSKA in the germline V gene (reference sequence). CDR3 sequence: CSAGQGGTEAFF. The CDR3 DNA follows: TGCAGTGCTGGACAGGGTGGGACTGAAGCTTTCTTT.

This clonotype was seen at least ten times. The V call is TRBV12-3 or TRBV12-4, the J call TRBJ2-5, with a weak D call TRBD2 (5 bases). The CDR3 sequence is 16 residues long. V lost 3 bases and J lost 0, with 14 bases in between. The CDR3 region has the DNA TGTGCCAGCAGTTTTATGGCGGGCGCGTACCAAGAGACCCAGTACTTC. It encodes CASSFMAGAYQETQYF.

This clonotype was seen repeatedly, ten times or more. The chain carries TRBV5-1 and TRBJ2-2; TRBD1 agrees at 9 bases. This CDR3 is built from 17 residues. The V gene end was trimmed by 3 bases and the J gene end by 2 bases; junction bases not matched to a gene: 8. Germline V gene lookup returns CDR1 SGHRS and CDR2 YFSETQ. For the CDR3, the DNA is TGCGCCAGCAGCTCGCCTCCGGGACAGGGAAACACCGGGGAGCTGTTTTTT. Amino acids: CASSSPPGQGNTGELFF.